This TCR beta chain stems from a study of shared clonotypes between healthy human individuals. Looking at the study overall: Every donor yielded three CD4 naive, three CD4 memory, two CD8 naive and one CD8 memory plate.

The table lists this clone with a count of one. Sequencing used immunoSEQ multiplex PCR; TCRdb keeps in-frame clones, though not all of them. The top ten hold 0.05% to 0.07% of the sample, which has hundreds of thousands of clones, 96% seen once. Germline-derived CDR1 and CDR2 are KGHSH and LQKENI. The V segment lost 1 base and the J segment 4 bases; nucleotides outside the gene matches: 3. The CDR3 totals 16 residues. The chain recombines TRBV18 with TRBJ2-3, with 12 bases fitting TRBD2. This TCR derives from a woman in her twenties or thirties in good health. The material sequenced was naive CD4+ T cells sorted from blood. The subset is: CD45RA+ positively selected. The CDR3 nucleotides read TGTGCCAGCTCACCACTGACTAGCGGGAGTTCAGATACGCAGTATTTT. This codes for CASSPLTSGSSDTQYF.